The T cell receptor beta chain described here comes from a study of cytomegalovirus exposure and HLA in healthy donors. The length of the CDR3 is 15 residues. The trim removed 3 bases at V and 1 base at J, leaving 4 bases unmatched. CDR1 and CDR2 from the germline V gene are PRHDT and FYEKMQ (reference sequence). 13 Jbeta primers and 60 Vbeta primers were used for the PCR. Produced via immunoSEQ multiplex PCR; TCRdb's table is partial and in-frame only. This sample has 100,000 to 150,000 clones, with over 60% found just once. This chain joins TRBV13 and TRBJ1-2; TRBD1 matches at 8 bases. Sequenced: PBMCs. This receptor was obtained from a middle-aged woman in good health and CMV-seropositive. The chain's CDR3 is CASSFGQGLNYGYTF. The DNA of the CDR3 is TGTGCCAGCAGCTTCGGACAGGGTCTTAACTATGGCTACACCTTC.